This TCR beta chain emerged from a study of OX40 agonist ivuxolimab in advanced cancers. Study context: Ivuxolimab, an agonistic anti-OX40 (CD134) antibody, was given to patients. A male proportion of 82.7% was recorded, with mean age about 54 years and range 23 to 79. Three patients, one with hepatocellular carcinoma and two with cutaneous melanoma, achieved partial responses. The study's findings and limits: Expanded peripheral T cell antigen specificity was not determined.

The repertoire was sequenced with immunoSEQ multiplex PCR; TCRdb's copy has only in-frame clones and lacks some. The table includes 70,000 to 75,000 clones, 84% detected once. Trimming took 1 base from V and 0 from J, leaving 6 bases between them. From germline, CDR1 is SEHNR and CDR2 FQNEAQ (reference sequence). The CDR3 runs to 14 residues. This clone turned up a few times. Its specificity is unknown. The specimen comprised CD4+ or CD8+ T cells sorted from blood, sampled in a trial of the OX40 agonist ivuxolimab. This clonotype originated in an adult with an advanced solid tumor such as melanoma, head and neck, liver or kidney cancer. The chain carries TRBV7-9 and TRBJ1-2; D possibly corresponds to TRBD1 (5 bases). The CDR3: CASSLGRANYGYTF. In DNA form, the CDR3 reads TGTGCCAGCAGCTTAGGCAGGGCTAACTATGGCTACACCTTC.